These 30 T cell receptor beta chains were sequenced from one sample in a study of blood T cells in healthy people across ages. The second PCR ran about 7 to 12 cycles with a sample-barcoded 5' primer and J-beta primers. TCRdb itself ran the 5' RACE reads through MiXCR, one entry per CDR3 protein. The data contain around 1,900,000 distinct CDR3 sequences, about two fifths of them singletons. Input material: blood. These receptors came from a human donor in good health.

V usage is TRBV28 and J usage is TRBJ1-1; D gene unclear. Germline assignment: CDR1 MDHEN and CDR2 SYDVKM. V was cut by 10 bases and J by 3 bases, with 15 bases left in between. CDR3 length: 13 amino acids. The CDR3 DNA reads TGTGCCACCCGAGGCCCAAAGGACACTGAAGCTTTCTTT. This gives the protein CATRGPKDTEAFF.

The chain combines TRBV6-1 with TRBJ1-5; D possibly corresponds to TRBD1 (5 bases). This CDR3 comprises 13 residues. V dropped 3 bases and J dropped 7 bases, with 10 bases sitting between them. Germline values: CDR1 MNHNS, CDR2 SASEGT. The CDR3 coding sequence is TGTGCCAGCAGTGACAGGGCTAGCCAGCCCCAGCATTTT. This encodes CASSDRASQPQHF.

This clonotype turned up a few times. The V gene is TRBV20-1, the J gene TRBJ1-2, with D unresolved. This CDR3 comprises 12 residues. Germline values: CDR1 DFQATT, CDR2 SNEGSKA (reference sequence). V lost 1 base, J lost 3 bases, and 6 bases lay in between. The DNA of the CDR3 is TGCAGTGCTAGAGTAGTGGACTATGGCTACACCTTC. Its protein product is CSARVVDYGYTF.

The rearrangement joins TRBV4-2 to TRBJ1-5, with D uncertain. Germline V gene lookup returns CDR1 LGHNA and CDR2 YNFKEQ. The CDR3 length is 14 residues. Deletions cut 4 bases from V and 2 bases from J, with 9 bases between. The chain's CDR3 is CASSPQRGNQPQHF. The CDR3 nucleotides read TGTGCCAGCAGCCCCCAGAGGGGCAATCAGCCCCAGCATTTT.

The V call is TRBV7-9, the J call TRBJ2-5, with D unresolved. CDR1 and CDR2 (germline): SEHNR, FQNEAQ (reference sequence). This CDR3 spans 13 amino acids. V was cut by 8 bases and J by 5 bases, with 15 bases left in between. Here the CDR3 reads CASLNGVGETQYF. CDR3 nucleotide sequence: TGTGCCAGCTTAAATGGGGTCGGGGAGACCCAGTACTTC.

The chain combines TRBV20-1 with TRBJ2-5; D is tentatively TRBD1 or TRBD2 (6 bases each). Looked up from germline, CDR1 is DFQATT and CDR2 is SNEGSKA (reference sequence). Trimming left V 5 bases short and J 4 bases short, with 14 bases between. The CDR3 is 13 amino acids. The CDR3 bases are TGCAGTGCTGTAAGGGGGGTTGGAGAGACCCAGTACTTC. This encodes CSAVRGVGETQYF.

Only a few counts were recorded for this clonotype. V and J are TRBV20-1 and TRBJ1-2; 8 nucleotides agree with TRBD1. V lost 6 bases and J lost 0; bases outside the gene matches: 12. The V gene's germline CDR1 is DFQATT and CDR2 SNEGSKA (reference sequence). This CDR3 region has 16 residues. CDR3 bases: TGCAGTGCCCCCAACCCGGACAGGGCTACTAACTATGGCTACACCTTC. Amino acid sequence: CSAPNPDRATNYGYTF.

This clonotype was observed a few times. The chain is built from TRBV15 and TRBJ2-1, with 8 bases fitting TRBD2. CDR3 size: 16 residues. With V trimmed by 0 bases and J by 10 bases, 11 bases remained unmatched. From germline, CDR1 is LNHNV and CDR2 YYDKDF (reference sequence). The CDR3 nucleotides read TGTGCCACCAGCAGAGATAGGGGACTAGGGCGAGGCGAGCAGTTCTTC. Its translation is CATSRDRGLGRGEQFF.

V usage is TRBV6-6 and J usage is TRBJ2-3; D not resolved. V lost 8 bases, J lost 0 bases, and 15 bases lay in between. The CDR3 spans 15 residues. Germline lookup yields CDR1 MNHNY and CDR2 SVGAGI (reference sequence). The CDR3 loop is CASLPAIDSTDTQYF. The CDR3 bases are TGTGCCAGCCTCCCGGCCATCGATAGCACAGATACGCAGTATTTT.

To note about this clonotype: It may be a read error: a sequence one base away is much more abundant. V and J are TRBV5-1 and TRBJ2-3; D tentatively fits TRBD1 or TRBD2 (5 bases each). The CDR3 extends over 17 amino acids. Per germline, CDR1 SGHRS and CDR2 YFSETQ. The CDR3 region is CASSRITGTGLGDMQYF. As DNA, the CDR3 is TGCGCCAGCAGCCGTATAACCGGGACGGGCTTAGGAGATATGCAGTATTTT. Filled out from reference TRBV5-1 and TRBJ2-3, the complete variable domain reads KAGVTQTPRYLIKTRGQQVTLSCSPISGHRSVSWYQQTPGQGLQFLFEYFSETQRNKGNFPGRFSGRQFSNSRSEMNVSTLELGDSALYLCASSRITGTGLGDMQYFGPGTRLTVL.

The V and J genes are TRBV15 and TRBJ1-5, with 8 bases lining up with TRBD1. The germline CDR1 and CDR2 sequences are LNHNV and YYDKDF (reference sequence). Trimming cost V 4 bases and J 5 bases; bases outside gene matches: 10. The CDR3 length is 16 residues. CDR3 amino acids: CATSMDREESDQPQHF. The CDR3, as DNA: TGTGCCACCAGCATGGACAGGGAAGAATCGGATCAGCCCCAGCATTTT.

CDR3 DNA sequence: TGTGCCAGCAGCTTTGGGAGGGGCCCCTCCTACGAGCAGTACTTC. Amino acids: CASSFGRGPSYEQYF. The V and J genes are TRBV13 and TRBJ2-7; 7 nucleotides line up with TRBD2. Germline V lookup: CDR1 PRHDT, CDR2 FYEKMQ (reference sequence). V gave up 3 bases and J gave up 0 bases; unmatched junction bases: 5. There are 15 residues in the CDR3.

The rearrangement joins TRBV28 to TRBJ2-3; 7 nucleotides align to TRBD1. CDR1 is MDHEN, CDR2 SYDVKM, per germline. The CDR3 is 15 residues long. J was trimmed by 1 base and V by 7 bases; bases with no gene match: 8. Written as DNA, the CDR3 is TGTGCCAGCACCAGGGGGACCCTGCGCACAGATACGCAGTATTTT. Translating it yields CASTRGTLRTDTQYF.

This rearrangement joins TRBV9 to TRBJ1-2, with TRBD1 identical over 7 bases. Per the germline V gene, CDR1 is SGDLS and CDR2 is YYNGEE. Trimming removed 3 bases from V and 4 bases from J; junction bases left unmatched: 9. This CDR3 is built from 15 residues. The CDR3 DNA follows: TGTGCCAGCAGCGGGGGGACAGCCAACACCTATGGCTACACCTTC. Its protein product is CASSGGTANTYGYTF. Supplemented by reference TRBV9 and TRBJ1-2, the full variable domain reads DSGVTQTPKHLITATGQRVTLRCSPRSGDLSVYWYQQSLDQGLQFLIQYYNGEERAKGNILERFSAQQFPDLHSELNLSSLELGDSALYFCASSGGTANTYGYTFGSGTRLTVV.

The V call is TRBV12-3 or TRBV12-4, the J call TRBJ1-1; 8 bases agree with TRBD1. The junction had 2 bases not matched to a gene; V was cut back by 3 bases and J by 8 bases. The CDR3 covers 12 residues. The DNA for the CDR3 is TGTGCCAGCAGTTTCTACAGGGGGGAAGCTTTCTTT. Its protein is CASSFYRGEAFF.

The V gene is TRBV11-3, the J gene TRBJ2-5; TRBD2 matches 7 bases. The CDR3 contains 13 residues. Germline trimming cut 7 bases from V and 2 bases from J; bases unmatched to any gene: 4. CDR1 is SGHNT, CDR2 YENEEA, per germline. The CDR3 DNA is TGTGCCAGCAACCGTAGCGGGCAAGAGACCCAGTACTTC. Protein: CASNRSGQETQYF.

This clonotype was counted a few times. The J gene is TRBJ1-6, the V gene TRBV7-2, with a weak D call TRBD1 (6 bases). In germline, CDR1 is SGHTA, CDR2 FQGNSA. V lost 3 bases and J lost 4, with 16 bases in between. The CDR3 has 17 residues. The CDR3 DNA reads TGTGCCAGCAGCTTGGACAGCTGGGGGACATATAATTCACCCCTCCACTTT. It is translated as CASSLDSWGTYNSPLHF. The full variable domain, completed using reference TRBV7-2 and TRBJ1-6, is GAGVSQSPSNKVTEKGKDVELRCDPISGHTALYWYRQSLGQGLEFLIYFQGNSAPDKSGLPSDRFSAERTGGSVSTLTIQRTQQEDSAVYLCASSLDSWGTYNSPLHFGNGTRLTVT.

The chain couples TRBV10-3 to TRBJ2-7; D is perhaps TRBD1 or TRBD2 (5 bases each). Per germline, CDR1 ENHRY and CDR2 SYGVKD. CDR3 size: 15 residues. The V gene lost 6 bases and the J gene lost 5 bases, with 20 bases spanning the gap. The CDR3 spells CAISTGGRNYHEQYF. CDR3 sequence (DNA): TGTGCCATCAGCACAGGAGGACGCAATTATCACGAGCAGTACTTC.

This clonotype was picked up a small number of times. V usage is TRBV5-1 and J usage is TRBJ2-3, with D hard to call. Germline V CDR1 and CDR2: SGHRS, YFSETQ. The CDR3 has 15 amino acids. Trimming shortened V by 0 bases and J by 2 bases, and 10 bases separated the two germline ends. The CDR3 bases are TGCGCCAGCAGCTTGGAAGGTTTTGACACAGATACGCAGTATTTT. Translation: CASSLEGFDTDTQYF.

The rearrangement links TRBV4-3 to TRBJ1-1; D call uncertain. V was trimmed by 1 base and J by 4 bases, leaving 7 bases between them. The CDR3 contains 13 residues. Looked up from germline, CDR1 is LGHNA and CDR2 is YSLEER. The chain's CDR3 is CASSQVVGTEAFF. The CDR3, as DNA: TGCGCCAGCAGCCAAGTAGTGGGCACTGAAGCTTTCTTT.

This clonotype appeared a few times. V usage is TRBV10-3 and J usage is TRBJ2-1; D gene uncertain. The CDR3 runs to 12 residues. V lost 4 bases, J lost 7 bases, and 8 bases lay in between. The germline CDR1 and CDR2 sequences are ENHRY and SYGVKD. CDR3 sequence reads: CAISAVSNEQFF. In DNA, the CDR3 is TGTGCCATCAGTGCGGTCAGTAATGAGCAGTTCTTC.

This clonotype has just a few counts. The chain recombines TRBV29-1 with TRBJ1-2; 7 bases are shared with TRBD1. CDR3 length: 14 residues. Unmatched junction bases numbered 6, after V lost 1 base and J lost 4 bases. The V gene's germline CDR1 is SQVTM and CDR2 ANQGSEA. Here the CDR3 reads CSVEGGDRIYGYTF. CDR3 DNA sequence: TGCAGCGTTGAAGGCGGGGACAGAATCTATGGCTACACCTTC.

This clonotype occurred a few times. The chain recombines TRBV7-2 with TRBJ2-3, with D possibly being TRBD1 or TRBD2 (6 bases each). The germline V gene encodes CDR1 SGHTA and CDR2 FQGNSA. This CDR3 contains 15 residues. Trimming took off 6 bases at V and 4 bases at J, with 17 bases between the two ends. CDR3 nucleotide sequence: TGTGCCAGCAGGACCGCGGGTAGGGGGGCAGATACGCAGTATTTT. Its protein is CASRTAGRGADTQYF.

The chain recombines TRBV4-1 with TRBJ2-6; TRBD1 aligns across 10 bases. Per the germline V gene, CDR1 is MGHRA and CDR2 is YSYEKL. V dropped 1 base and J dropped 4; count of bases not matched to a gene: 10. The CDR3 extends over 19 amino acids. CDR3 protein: CASSQAPGTGVLGANVLTF. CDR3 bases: TGCGCCAGCAGCCAAGCGCCCGGGACAGGGGTGCTGGGGGCCAACGTCCTGACTTTC.

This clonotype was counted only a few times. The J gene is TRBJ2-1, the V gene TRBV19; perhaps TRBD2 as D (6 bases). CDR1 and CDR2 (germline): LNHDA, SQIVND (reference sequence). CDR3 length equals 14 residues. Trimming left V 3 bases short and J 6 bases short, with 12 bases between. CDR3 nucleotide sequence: TGTGCCAGTAGTATGGGGGGACCTTTCAATGAGCAGTTCTTC. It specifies CASSMGGPFNEQFF.

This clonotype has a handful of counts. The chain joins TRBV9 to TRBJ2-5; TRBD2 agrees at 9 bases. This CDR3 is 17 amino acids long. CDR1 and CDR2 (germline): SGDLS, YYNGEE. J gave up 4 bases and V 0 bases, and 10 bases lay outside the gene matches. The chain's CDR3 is CASSVGVAGDLRETQYF. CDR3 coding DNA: TGTGCCAGCAGCGTAGGAGTAGCGGGGGACCTGAGAGAGACCCAGTACTTC.

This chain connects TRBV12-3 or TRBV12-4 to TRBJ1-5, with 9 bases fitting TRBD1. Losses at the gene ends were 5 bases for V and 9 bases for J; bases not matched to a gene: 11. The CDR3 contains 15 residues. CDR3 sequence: CASSDPGQGLGPQHF. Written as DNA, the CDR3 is TGTGCCAGCAGTGACCCGGGACAGGGTTTGGGGCCCCAGCATTTT.

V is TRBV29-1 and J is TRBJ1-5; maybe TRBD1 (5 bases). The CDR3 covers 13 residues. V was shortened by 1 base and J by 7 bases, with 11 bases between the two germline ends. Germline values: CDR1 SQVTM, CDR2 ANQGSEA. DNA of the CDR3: TGCAGCGTTGAAGCGGGGGAGAGGCAGCCCCAGCATTTT. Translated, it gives CSVEAGERQPQHF.

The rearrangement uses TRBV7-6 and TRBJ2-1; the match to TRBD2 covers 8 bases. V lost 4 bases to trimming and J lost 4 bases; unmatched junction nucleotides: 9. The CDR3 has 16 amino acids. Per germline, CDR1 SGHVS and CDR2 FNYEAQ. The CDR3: CASSSLLAGAYNEQFF. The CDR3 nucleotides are TGTGCCAGCAGCTCCCTTCTAGCGGGCGCTTACAATGAGCAGTTCTTC.

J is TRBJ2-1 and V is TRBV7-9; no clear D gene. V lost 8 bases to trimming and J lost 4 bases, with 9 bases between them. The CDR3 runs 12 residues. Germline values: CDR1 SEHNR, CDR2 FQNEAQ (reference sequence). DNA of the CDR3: TGTGCCAGCTTTGACACTTACAATGAGCAGTTCTTC. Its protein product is CASFDTYNEQFF.